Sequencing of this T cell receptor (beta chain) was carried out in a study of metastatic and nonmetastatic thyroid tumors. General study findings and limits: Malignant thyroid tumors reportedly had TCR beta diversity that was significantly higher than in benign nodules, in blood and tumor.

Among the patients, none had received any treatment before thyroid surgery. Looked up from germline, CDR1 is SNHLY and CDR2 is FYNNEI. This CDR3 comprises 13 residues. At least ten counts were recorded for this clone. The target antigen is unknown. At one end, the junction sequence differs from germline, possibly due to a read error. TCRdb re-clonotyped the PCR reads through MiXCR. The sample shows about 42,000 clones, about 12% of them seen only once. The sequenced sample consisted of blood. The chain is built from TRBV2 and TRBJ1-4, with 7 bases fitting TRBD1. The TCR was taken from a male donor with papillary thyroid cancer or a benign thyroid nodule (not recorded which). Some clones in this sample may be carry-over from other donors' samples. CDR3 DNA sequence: TGTGCCAGCAGGGAAGGGACAGTTGAAAAACTGTTTTTT. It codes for CASREGTVEKLFF.